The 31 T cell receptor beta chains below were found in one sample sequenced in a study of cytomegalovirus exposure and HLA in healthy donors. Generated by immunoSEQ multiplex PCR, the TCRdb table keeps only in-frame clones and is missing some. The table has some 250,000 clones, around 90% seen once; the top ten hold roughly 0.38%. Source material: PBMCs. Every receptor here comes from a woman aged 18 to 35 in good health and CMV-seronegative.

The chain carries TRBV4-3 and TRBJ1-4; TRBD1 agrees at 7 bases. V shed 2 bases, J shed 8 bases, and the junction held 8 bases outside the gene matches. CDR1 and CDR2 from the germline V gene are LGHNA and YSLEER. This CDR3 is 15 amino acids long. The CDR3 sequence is CASSQIRGFKEKLFF. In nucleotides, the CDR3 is TGCGCCAGCAGCCAAATCAGGGGGTTTAAGGAAAAACTGTTTTTT.

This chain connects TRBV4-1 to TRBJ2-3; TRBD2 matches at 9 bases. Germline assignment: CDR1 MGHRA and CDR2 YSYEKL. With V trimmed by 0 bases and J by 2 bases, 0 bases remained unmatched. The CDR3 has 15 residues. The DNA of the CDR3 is TGCGCCAGCAGCCAAGAGGGACTAGCCACAGATACGCAGTATTTT. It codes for CASSQEGLATDTQYF.

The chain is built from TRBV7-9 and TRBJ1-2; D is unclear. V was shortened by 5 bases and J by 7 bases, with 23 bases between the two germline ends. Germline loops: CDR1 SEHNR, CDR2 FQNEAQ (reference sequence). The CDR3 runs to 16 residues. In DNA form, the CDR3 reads TGTGCCAGCAGCACACCGGCGGACTCCGGGAGCTTTGGCTACACCTTC. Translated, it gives CASSTPADSGSFGYTF.

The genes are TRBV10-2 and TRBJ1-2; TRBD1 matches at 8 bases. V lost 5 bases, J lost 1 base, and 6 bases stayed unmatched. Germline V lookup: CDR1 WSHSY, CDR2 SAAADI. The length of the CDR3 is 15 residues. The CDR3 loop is CASSLRTGRNYGYTF. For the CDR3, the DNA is TGCGCCAGCAGTCTGAGGACAGGGCGTAACTATGGCTACACCTTC.

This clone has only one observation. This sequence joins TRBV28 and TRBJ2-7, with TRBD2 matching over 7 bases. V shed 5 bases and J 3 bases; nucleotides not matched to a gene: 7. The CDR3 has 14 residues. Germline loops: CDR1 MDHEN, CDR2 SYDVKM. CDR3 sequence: CASSSRDYHYEQYF. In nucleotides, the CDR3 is TGTGCCAGCAGTAGCCGGGACTATCACTACGAGCAGTACTTC.

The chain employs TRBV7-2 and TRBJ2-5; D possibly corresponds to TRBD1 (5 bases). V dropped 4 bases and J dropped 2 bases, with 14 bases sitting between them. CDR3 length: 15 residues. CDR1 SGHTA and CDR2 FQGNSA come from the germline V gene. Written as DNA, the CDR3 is TGTGCCAGCAGCTCTAAGGGGATCATACAAGAGACCCAGTACTTC. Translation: CASSSKGIIQETQYF.

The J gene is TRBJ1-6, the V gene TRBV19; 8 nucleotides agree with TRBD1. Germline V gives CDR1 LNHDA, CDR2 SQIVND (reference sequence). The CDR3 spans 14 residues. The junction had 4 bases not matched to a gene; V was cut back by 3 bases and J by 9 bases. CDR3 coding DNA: TGTGCCAGTAGTATTGGACAGGGACCTTCACCCCTCCACTTT. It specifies CASSIGQGPSPLHF.

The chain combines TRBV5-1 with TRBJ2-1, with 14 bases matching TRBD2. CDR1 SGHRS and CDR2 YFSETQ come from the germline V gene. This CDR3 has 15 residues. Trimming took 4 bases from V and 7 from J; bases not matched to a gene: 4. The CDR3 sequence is CASSPGTSGGNEQFF. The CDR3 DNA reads TGCGCCAGCAGCCCGGGGACTAGCGGGGGTAATGAGCAGTTCTTC. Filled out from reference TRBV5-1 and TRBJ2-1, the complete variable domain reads KAGVTQTPRYLIKTRGQQVTLSCSPISGHRSVSWYQQTPGQGLQFLFEYFSETQRNKGNFPGRFSGRQFSNSRSEMNVSTLELGDSALYLCASSPGTSGGNEQFFGPGTRLTVL.

The CDR3 spells CASSPARGAESTDTQYF. CDR3 nucleotide sequence: TGTGCCAGCTCACCGGCGCGGGGGGCGGAGAGCACAGATACGCAGTATTTT. The rearrangement links TRBV18 to TRBJ2-3; TRBD2 matches at 8 bases. The CDR3 covers 17 residues. Germline CDR1 and CDR2: KGHSH and LQKENI. V shed 3 bases and J 0 bases; nucleotides not matched to a gene: 8.

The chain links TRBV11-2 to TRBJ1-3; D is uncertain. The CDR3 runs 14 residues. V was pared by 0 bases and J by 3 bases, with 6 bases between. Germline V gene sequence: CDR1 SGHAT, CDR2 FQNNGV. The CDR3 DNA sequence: TGTGCCAGCAGCTTAGACGGGGTTGGAAACACCATATATTTT. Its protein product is CASSLDGVGNTIYF. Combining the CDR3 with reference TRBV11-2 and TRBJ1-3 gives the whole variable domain EAGVAQSPRYKIIEKRQSVAFWCNPISGHATLYWYQQILGQGPKLLIQFQNNGVVDDSQLPKDRFSAERLKGVDSTLKIQPAKLEDSAVYLCASSLDGVGNTIYFGEGSWLTVV.

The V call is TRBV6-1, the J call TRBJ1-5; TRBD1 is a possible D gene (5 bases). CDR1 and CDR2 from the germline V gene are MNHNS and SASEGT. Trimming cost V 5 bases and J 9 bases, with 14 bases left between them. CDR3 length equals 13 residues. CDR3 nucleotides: TGTGCCAGCAGTTCGACAGCTGGTTTGCCCCAGCATTTT. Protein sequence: CASSSTAGLPQHF.

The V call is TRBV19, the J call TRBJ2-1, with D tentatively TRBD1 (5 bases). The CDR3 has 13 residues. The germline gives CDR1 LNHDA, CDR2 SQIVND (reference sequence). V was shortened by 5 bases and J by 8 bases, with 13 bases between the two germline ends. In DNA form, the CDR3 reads TGTGCCAGTAGTTCTAGGGGTCAGTATGAGCAGTTCTTC. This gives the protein CASSSRGQYEQFF.

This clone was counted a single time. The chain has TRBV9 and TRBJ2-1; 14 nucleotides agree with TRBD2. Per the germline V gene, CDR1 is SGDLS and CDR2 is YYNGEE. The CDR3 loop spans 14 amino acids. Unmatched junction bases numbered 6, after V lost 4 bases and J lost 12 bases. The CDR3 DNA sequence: TGTGCCAGCAGCCTAGGACTAGCGGGGGGCGGGCAGTTCTTC. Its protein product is CASSLGLAGGGQFF.

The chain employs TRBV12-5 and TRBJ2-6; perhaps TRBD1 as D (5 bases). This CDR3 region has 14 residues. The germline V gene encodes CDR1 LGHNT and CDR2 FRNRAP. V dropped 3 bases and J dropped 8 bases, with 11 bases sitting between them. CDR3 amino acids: CASGLGAGPNVLTF. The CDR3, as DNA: TGTGCTAGTGGTTTAGGGGCAGGGCCCAACGTCCTGACTTTC.

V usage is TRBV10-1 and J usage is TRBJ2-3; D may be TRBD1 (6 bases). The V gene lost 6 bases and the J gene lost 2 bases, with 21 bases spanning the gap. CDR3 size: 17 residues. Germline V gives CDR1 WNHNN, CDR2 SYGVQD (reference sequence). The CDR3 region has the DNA TGCGCCAGCAGCGGACAGATCCTCGGAAGGGCCACAGATACGCAGTATTTT. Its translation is CASSGQILGRATDTQYF.

CDR3 bases: TGTGCCAGCAGCCAAGAGGTCCGGGACTTCTACAATGAGCAGTTCTTC. As protein: CASSQEVRDFYNEQFF. The chain joins TRBV4-2 to TRBJ2-1; weak D call: TRBD2 (6 bases). Germline CDR1 and CDR2: LGHNA and YNFKEQ. The CDR3 totals 16 residues. Trimming pared 0 bases from V and 3 bases from J, leaving 12 bases between.

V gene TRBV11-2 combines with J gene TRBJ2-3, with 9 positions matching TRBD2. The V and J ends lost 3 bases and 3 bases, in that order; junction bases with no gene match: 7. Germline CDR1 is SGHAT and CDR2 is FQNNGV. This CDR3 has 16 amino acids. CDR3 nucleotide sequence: TGTGCCAGCAGCTTGCCTCTAGCGGGGACTACAGATACGCAGTATTTT. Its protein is CASSLPLAGTTDTQYF. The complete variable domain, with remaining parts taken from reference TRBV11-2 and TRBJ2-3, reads EAGVAQSPRYKIIEKRQSVAFWCNPISGHATLYWYQQILGQGPKLLIQFQNNGVVDDSQLPKDRFSAERLKGVDSTLKIQPAKLEDSAVYLCASSLPLAGTTDTQYFGPGTRLTVL.

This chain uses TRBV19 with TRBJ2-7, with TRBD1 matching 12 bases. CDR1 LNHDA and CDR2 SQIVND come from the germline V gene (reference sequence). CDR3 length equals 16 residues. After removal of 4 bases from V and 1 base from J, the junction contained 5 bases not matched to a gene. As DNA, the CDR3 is TGTGCCAGTAGTACACCGGGACAGGGGGCTTCCTACGAGCAGTACTTC. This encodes CASSTPGQGASYEQYF.

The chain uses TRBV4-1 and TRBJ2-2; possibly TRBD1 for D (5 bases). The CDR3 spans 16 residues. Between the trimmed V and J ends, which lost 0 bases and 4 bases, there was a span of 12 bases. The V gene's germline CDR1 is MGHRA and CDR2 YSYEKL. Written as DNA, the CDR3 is TGCGCCAGCAGCCAAGAGGGGCAGGCGGTCACCGGGGAGCTGTTTTTT. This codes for CASSQEGQAVTGELFF.

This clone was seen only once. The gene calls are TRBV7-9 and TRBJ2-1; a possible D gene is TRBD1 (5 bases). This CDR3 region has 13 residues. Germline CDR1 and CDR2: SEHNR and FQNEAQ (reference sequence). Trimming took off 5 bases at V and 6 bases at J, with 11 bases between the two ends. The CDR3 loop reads CASSDQGRNEQFF. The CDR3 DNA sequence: TGTGCCAGCAGCGATCAGGGTCGCAATGAGCAGTTCTTC.

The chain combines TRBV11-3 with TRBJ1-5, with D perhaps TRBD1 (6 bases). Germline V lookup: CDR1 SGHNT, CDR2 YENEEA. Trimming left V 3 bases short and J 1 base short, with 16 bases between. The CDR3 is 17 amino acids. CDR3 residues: CASSFCTGSSSNQPQHF. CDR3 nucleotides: TGTGCCAGCAGCTTTTGTACAGGGTCATCCAGCAATCAGCCCCAGCATTTT.

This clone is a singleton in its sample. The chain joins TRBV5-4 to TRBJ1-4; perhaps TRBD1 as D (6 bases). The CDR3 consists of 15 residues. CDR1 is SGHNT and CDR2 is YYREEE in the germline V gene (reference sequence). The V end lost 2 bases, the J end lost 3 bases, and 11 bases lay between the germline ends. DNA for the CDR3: TGTGCCAGCAGCTTACAGGGCGGTTCTAATGAAAAACTGTTTTTT. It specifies CASSLQGGSNEKLFF.

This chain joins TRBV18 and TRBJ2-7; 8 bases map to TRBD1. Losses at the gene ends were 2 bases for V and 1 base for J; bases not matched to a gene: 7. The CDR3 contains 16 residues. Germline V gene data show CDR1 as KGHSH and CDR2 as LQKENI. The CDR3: CASSPLSQGASYEQYF. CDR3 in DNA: TGTGCCAGCTCACCATTGTCGCAGGGGGCTTCCTACGAGCAGTACTTC.

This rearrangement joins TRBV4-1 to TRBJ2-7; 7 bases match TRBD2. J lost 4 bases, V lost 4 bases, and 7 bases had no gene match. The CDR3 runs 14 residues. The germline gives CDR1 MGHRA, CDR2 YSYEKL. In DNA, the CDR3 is TGCGCCAGCAGCCCTGGACTAGTCCAATACGAGCAGTACTTC. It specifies CASSPGLVQYEQYF.

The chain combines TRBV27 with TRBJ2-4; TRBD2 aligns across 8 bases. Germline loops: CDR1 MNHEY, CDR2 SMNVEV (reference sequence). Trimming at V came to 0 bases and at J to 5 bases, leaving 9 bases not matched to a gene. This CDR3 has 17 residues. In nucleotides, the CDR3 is TGTGCCAGCAGTTTATCGGACTCGGGGGGGCCCCAAAACATTCAGTACTTC. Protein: CASSLSDSGGPQNIQYF.

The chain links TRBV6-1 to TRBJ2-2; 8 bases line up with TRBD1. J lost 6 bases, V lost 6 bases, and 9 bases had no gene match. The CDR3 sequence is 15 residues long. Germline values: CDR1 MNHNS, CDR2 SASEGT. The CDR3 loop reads CASSVDRGVAGELFF. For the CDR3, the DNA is TGTGCCAGCAGCGTAGACAGGGGAGTCGCCGGGGAGCTGTTTTTT.

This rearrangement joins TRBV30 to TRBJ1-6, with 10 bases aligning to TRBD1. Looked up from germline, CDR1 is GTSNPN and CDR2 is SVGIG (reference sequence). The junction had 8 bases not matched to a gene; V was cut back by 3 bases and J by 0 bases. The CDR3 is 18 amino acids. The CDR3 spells CAWRSGDRGSSYNSPLHF. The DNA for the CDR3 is TGTGCCTGGAGGTCTGGGGACAGGGGTAGCTCCTATAATTCACCCCTCCACTTT.

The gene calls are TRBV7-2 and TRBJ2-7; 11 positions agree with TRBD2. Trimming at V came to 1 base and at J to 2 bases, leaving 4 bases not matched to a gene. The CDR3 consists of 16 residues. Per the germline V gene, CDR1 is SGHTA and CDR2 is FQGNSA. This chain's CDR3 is CASSLVASGGTYEQYF. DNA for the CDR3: TGTGCCAGCAGCTTAGTGGCTAGCGGGGGGACCTACGAGCAGTACTTC.

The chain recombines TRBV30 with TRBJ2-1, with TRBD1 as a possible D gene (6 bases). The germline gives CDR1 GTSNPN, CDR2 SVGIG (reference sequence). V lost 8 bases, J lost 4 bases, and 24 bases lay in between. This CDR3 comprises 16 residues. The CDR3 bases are TGTGCCATTAGGCCCTACGGCAGGGGATTTTACAATGAGCAGTTCTTC. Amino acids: CAIRPYGRGFYNEQFF.

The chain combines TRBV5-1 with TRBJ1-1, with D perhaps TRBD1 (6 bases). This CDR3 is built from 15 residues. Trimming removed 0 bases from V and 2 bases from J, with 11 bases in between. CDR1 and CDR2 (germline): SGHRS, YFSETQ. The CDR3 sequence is CASSLAGQQNTEAFF. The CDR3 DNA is TGCGCCAGCAGCTTGGCCGGACAGCAAAACACTGAAGCTTTCTTT.

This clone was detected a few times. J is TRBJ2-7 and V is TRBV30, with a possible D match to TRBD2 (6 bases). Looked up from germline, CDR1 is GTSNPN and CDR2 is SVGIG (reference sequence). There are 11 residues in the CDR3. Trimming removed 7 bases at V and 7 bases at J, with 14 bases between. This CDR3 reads CASTSAGEQYF. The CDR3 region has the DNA TGTGCCTCTACTTCGGCGGGGGAGCAGTACTTC.